This T cell receptor beta chain stems from a study of blood T cell repertoires in COVID-19. Study-level information: Sources were T cells, B-cell-depleted T cells, or PBMCs; the material itself was cDNA or gDNA.

This clone came up once. Profiled with immunoSEQ multiplex PCR; TCRdb holds only in-frame clones, not every one. The sample yields 130,000 to 150,000 clones, roughly 88% seen once. The V gene's germline CDR1 is LGHDT and CDR2 YNNKEL (reference sequence). The ends lost 2 bases at V and 0 bases at J; junction bases unmatched: 3. CDR3 size: 15 residues. Material for sequencing was peripheral blood. The TCR was taken from an older woman with COVID-19, enrolled during active disease. J is TRBJ2-7 and V is TRBV3-1 (or the pseudogene TRBV3-2); TRBD2 aligns across 8 bases. Here the CDR3 DNA reads TGTGCCAGCAGCCAAATAGCGGGGAACTCCTACGAGCAGTACTTC. Protein sequence: CASSQIAGNSYEQYF.